This TCR beta chain was sequenced for a study of control samples from healthy donors and cancer patients. Clones were read by immunoSEQ multiplex PCR, and TCRdb kept only the in-frame ones, dropping some. This table holds some 96,000 clones, over 75% found once. V was shortened by 2 bases and J by 8 bases, with 9 bases between the two germline ends. The CDR3 totals 12 residues. From germline, CDR1 is MNHNS and CDR2 SASEGT. The V gene is TRBV6-1, the J gene TRBJ1-1; no clear D gene. This TCR derives from a woman aged 50 to 60 in good health. Sequencing was performed on blood. For the CDR3, the DNA is TGTGCCAGCAGTGAAAAAAAATGGGAAGCTTTCTTT. Its translation is CASSEKKWEAFF.